This paragraph reports one T cell receptor (beta chain). Its antigen is not identified. Treatment given: roughly ten-day PBMC culture with coronavirus spike peptide pools or control peptides (ViraFEST assay). These data belong to a study of vaccination and CD4 T cells after COVID-19. The study sequenced cultured CD4+ T cell DNA using the Oncomine TCR Beta short-read assay. Via MiXCR, TCRdb re-called the PCR reads, giving one row per CDR3 protein. Among just over 20,000 distinct CDR3 sequences listed, about 59% were seen once. This clonotype was sampled from a human donor who received a COVID-19 vaccine. The specimen was CD4+ T cells from blood, cultured in vitro, collected before SARS-CoV-2 vaccination.

The CDR3, as DNA: TGTGCCAGCCTGGCAGGGGGGAATGAAAAACTGTTTTTT. Protein sequence: CASLAGGNEKLFF. This sequence joins TRBV6-1 and TRBJ1-4; 7 positions agree with TRBD1. The CDR3 loop spans 13 amino acids. Germline V lookup: CDR1 MNHNS, CDR2 SASEGT. Trimming removed 8 bases from V and 5 bases from J; junction bases left unmatched: 5.